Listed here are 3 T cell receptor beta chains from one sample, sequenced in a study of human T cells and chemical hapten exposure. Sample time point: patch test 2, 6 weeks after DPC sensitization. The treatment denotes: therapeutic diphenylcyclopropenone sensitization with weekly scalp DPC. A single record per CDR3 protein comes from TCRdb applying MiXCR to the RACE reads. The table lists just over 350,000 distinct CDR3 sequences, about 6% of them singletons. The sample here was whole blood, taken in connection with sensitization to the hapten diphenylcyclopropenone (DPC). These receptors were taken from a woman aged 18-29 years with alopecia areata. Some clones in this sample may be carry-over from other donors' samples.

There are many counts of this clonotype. The CDR3 nucleotides are TGTGCCAGCAGCTCCGGACATCTAAATCAGCCCCAGCATTTT. This encodes CASSSGHLNQPQHF. The V gene is TRBV7-9, the J gene TRBJ1-5, with a weak D call TRBD1 (5 bases). The CDR3 runs 14 residues. V shed 4 bases and J shed 4 bases, with 11 bases lying between them. Germline V lookup: CDR1 SEHNR, CDR2 FQNEAQ (reference sequence). The variable domain in full, with the rest retrieved from reference TRBV7-9 and TRBJ1-5, is DTGVSQNPRHKITKRGQNVTFRCDPISEHNRLYWYRQTLGQGPEFLTYFQNEAQLEKSRLLSDRFSAERPKGSFSTLEIQRTEQGDSAMYLCASSSGHLNQPQHFGDGTRLSIL.

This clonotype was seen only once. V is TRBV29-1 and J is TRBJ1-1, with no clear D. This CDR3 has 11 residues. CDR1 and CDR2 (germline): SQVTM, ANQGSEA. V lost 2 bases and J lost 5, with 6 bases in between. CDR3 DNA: TGCAGCGTTGAAAGGGTAACTGAAGCTTTCTTT. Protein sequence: CSVERVTEAFF.

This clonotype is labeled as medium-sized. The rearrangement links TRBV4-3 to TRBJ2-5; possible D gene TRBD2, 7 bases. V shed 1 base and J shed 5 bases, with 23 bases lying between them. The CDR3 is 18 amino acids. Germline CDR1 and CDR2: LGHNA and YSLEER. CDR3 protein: CASSQGGLSAGAGETQYF. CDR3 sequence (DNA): TGCGCCAGCAGCCAAGGGGGCCTGTCTGCGGGGGCGGGGGAGACCCAGTACTTC.